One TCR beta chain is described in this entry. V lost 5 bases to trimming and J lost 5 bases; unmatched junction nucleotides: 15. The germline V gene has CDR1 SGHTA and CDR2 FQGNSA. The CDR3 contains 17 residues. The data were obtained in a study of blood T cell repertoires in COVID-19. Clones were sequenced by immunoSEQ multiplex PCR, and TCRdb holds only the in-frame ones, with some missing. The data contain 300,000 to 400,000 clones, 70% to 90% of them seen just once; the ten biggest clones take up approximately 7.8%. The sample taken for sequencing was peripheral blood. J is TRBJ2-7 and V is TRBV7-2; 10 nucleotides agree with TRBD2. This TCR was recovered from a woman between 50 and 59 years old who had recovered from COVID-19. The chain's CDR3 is CASSPPSGRSNGDEQYF. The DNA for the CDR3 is TGTGCCAGCAGCCCCCCTAGCGGGAGATCCAATGGCGACGAGCAGTACTTC. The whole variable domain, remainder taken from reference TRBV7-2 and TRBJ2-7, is GAGVSQSPSNKVTEKGKDVELRCDPISGHTALYWYRQSLGQGLEFLIYFQGNSAPDKSGLPSDRFSAERTGGSVSTLTIQRTQQEDSAVYLCASSPPSGRSNGDEQYFGPGTRLTVT.